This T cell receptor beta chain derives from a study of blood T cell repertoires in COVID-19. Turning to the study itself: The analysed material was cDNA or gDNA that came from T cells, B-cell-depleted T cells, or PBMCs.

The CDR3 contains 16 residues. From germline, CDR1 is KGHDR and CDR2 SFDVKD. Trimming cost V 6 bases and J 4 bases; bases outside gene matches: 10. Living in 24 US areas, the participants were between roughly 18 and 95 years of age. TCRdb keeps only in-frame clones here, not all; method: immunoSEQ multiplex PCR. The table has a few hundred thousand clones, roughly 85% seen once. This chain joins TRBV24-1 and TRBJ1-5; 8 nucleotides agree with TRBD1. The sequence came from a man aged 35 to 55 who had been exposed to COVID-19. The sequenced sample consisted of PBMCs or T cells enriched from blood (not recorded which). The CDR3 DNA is TGTGCCACCAGTTCGACAGGGGAGGTGCGGAATCAGCCCCAGCATTTT. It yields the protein CATSSTGEVRNQPQHF.